Listed below are T cell receptor beta chains from one sample, sequenced in a study of blood T cell repertoires in COVID-19. Assay: immunoSEQ multiplex PCR; the TCRdb copy retains only in-frame clones and omits some. The table includes around 130,000 clones, around nine tenths detected once. The sequencing input was peripheral blood. The receptor set was obtained from a man in his fifties with active or convalescent COVID-19. CDR3s include the opening cysteine and the closing phenylalanine or tryptophan. Fields, in order: clone size, V gene, D gene, J gene, CDR3 DNA, CDR3 protein. The D gene is left open where the match is weak. Expanded clones get a size class; other rows say once, few or many, or leave the size out.

NA	TRBV28	TRBD1	TRBJ1-1	TGTGCCAGCAGCCCTCCGGACAGGAAGAACACTGAAGCTTTCTTT	CASSPPDRKNTEAFF
NA	TRBV19	NA	TRBJ2-2	TGTGCCAGCCGGAGCAGCGGGGAGCTGTTTTTT	CASRSSGELFF
NA	TRBV4-2	TRBD2	TRBJ2-7	TGTGCCAGCAGCCAAAAACTAGCGGGAGGTGGGTACGAGCAGTACTTC	CASSQKLAGGGYEQYF
NA	TRBV14	TRBD1	TRBJ2-1	TGTGCCAGCAGCCAAGAAGCAGGGGGCTATGAGCAGTTCTTC	CASSQEAGGYEQFF
once	TRBV27	TRBD2	TRBJ2-1	TGTGCCAGCAAAGTTGGGACTAGTTACAATGAGCAGTTCTTC	CASKVGTSYNEQFF
NA	TRBV28	TRBD1	TRBJ1-4	TGTGCCAGCAGTGGGCCGGACAGGGGTTTGGAAAAACTGTTTTTT	CASSGPDRGLEKLFF
NA	TRBV28	NA	TRBJ1-3	TGTGCCAGCAGCCTCAGGGCAGAAAACACCATATATTTT	CASSLRAENTIYF
NA	TRBV2	TRBD1	TRBJ1-3	TGTGCCAGCAGTGTTAATCAGGGGGTCTCTGGAAACACCATATATTTT	CASSVNQGVSGNTIYF
NA	TRBV19	NA	TRBJ2-7	TGTGCCAGTAGTATGATTGGGCAGACCTACGAGCAGTACTTC	CASSMIGQTYEQYF
NA	TRBV7-6	TRBD2	TRBJ2-3	TGTGCCAGCAGCTCCAGCGCTATTTTACAGCGGGGGGGCCAGGATACGCAGTATTTT	CASSSSAILQRGGQDTQYF
few	TRBV18	TRBD1	TRBJ1-6	TGTGCCAGCTCACCTTCGACAGGGCCGAATTCACCCCTCCACTTT	CASSPSTGPNSPLHF
NA	TRBV6-4	TRBD1	TRBJ1-6	TGTGCCAGCAGTGACGGCCGGACAGGGGCTTATTCACCCCTCCACTTT	CASSDGRTGAYSPLHF
NA	TRBV21-1	NA	TRBJ1-5	TGTGCCAGCAGTGGACAGGGTTTTTGGCTGCGTCAGCCCCAGCATTTT	CASSGQGFWLRQPQHF
NA	TRBV19	NA	TRBJ2-2	TGTGCCAGTATAGCATTCGGCGGGGCCTCGGGTCGAACCGGGGAGCTGTTTTTT	CASIAFGGASGRTGELFF
NA	TRBV29-1	TRBD2	TRBJ2-5	TGCAGCGTCGCAGCGGGGGGGCAAGAGACCCAGTACTTC	CSVAAGGQETQYF
NA	TRBV5-1	NA	TRBJ2-5	TGCGCCAGCAGCTTGTACTCGAGGGAGACCCAGTACTTC	CASSLYSRETQYF
many	TRBV9	TRBD1	TRBJ1-4	TGTGCCAGCAGCTCCGGGACAGGGAGTGAAAAACTGTTTTTT	CASSSGTGSEKLFF
NA	TRBV7-9	NA	TRBJ1-1	TGTGCCAGCAGCCCCCCGTGGGGAGTGAACACTGAAGCTTTCTTT	CASSPPWGVNTEAFF
NA	TRBV10-3	NA	TRBJ2-5	TGTGCCACCATGGCCCAAGAGACCCAGTACTTC	CATMAQETQYF
NA	TRBV28	TRBD2	TRBJ2-1	TGTGCCAGCAGTTTCCCCCGTTTCGCGGGGGACAATGAGCAGTTCTTC	CASSFPRFAGDNEQFF
NA	TRBV15	NA	TRBJ2-1	TGTGCCACCAGCAGAGGGCCGGGAGAAGGAAATGAGCAGTTCTTC	CATSRGPGEGNEQFF
NA	TRBV5-1	NA	TRBJ2-1	TGCGCCAGCAGCTCTACGGGAGTCTCCTACAATGAGCAGTTCTTC	CASSSTGVSYNEQFF
NA	TRBV4-1	NA	TRBJ1-6	TGCGCCAGCAGCCAAGAAGGAGGATTTGCCAATTCACCCCTCCACTTT	CASSQEGGFANSPLHF
NA	TRBV5-1	TRBD2	TRBJ2-2	TGCGCCAGCAGCTTGGTCATGGGAGGGGCCCTGAACACCGGGGAGCTGTTTTTT	CASSLVMGGALNTGELFF
NA	TRBV19	NA	TRBJ2-1	TGTGCCAGTAGTTTAAACTTAGGGGGCAATGAGCAGTTCTTC	CASSLNLGGNEQFF
NA	TRBV3-1/TRBV3-2	NA	TRBJ1-2	TGTGCCAGCAGCCAGTTCTCTAACTATGGCTACACCTTC	CASSQFSNYGYTF
NA	TRBV5-1	TRBD2	TRBJ2-1	TGCGCCAGCAGCTTGAGGACTAGCGAGTACAATGAGCAGTTCTTC	CASSLRTSEYNEQFF
NA	TRBV2	TRBD1	TRBJ2-7	TGTGCCAGCAGTTTAGGACAGGGTTCCTACGAGCAGTACTTC	CASSLGQGSYEQYF
NA	TRBV4-1	NA	TRBJ1-1	TGCGCCAGCAGCCAAGGTTTTCTTCCGGGGAAAATGAACACTGAAGCTTTCTTT	CASSQGFLPGKMNTEAFF
NA	TRBV28	TRBD1	TRBJ1-5	TGTGCCAGCAGTTCCCCGACAGGGATCAATCAGCCCCAGCATTTT	CASSSPTGINQPQHF
NA	TRBV28	TRBD1	TRBJ1-5	TGTGCCAGCAGGAGGGATTTGAGCATCGGGACAGACATTTATAGCAATCAGCCCCAGCATTTT	CASRRDLSIGTDIYSNQPQHF
NA	TRBV19	TRBD1	TRBJ1-6	TGTGCCAGTAGGATGAGGGACAGGGAAAGCTATAATTCACCCCTCCACTTT	CASRMRDRESYNSPLHF
NA	TRBV7-6	TRBD2	TRBJ2-1	TGTGCCAGCAGCTTAGATGTCCGGGAGCGGGGGGGATATATCAATGAGCAGTTCTTC	CASSLDVRERGGYINEQFF
NA	TRBV5-1	NA	TRBJ1-1	TGCGCCAGCAGGCGAGAGGGAATGAACACTGAAGCTTTCTTT	CASRREGMNTEAFF
NA	TRBV19	NA	TRBJ2-7	TGTGCCAGTAGTATAGACAGGGGCTACGAGCAGTACTTC	CASSIDRGYEQYF
NA	TRBV6-5	TRBD2	TRBJ2-3	TGTGCCAGCAAAACGCTAGCGGGAGTGGATACGCAGTATTTT	CASKTLAGVDTQYF
NA	TRBV7-2	NA	TRBJ1-5	TGTGCCAGCAGCCCCAACTTAATATCAGGGGAAAAGCCCCAGCATTTT	CASSPNLISGEKPQHF
NA	TRBV6-1	TRBD1	TRBJ2-5	TGTGCCAGCAGTGAAAGGGACAGGGGTGGAGAGACCCAGTACTTC	CASSERDRGGETQYF
NA	TRBV3-1/TRBV3-2	TRBD2	TRBJ2-5	TGTGCCAGCTCCGCCTTAGCGGGGGGGCCACGGGAAGAGACCCAGTACTTC	CASSALAGGPREETQYF
once	TRBV6-5	NA	TRBJ2-1	TGTGCCAGCCTCGGAACAGGGGGAGGGGATGAGCAGTTCTTC	CASLGTGGGDEQFF
NA	TRBV9	NA	TRBJ1-2	TGTGCCAGCAGCGCCCCCCGAGGCTATGGCTACACCTTC	CASSAPRGYGYTF
once	TRBV29-1	TRBD2	TRBJ2-1	TGCAGCCTGATTCTAGCGGGTCTGGATGAGCAGTTCTTC	CSLILAGLDEQFF
NA	TRBV29-1	TRBD2	TRBJ2-5	TGCAGCGTTGATCGGCTAGCGGAGGGGACCCAGTACTTC	CSVDRLAEGTQYF